This is a list of T cell receptor beta chains from one sample in a study of OX40 agonist ivuxolimab in advanced cancers. The data were produced by immunoSEQ multiplex PCR, yet TCRdb's version contains in-frame clones alone and is incomplete. The table includes approximately 76,000 clones, around nine tenths detected once. The sample in question was CD4+ or CD8+ T cells sorted from blood, obtained in a trial of the OX40 agonist ivuxolimab. These receptors came from an adult with an advanced solid tumor such as melanoma, head and neck, liver or kidney cancer. Each CDR3 is given with its conserved first and last residue. The D gene is left open where the match is weak. Rows may omit the clone size; those that give it use once, few, many or a size class.

CDR3nt,CDR3aa,j_gene,v_gene,abundance,d_gene
TGCGCCAGCGATCAACAGGGATTTTCCTACGAGCAGTACTTC,CASDQQGFSYEQYF,TRBJ2-7,TRBV23-1,.,.
TGTGCCAGCAGTCCTGGAACAGGGGGCACCTACAATGAGCAGTTCTTC,CASSPGTGGTYNEQFF,TRBJ2-1,TRBV28,.,TRBD1
TGTGCCAGCAGTCTACTCAATATGGAGACCCAGTACTTC,CASSLLNMETQYF,TRBJ2-5,TRBV28,.,.
TGTGCCAGCAGGACAGGAGCGGGACAGGGGGCCGGCTACACCTTC,CASRTGAGQGAGYTF,TRBJ1-2,TRBV6-1,.,TRBD1
TGTGCCAGCAGCTTAGGGTTCAGGGGCTCTGAAGCTTTCTTT,CASSLGFRGSEAFF,TRBJ1-1,TRBV7-2,.,.
TGCGCCAGCAGCCTTCGGACAGGGCGGGCAACTGAAGCTTTCTTT,CASSLRTGRATEAFF,TRBJ1-1,TRBV5-1,.,TRBD1
TGTGCCAGCAGCTTACTCACTAGGGGGAACACTGAAGCTTTCTTT,CASSLLTRGNTEAFF,TRBJ1-1,TRBV11-2,.,.
TGTGCCACCAGCAGAGATGTCACGGTTTATGGCTACACCTTC,CATSRDVTVYGYTF,TRBJ1-2,TRBV15,.,.
TGTGCCAGCAGCCCCCGCCTAGAGCACAGGTCTCGGAAGGAGACCCAGTACTTC,CASSPRLEHRSRKETQYF,TRBJ2-5,TRBV9,.,.
TGTGCCAGCAGTGACCCCGGGACAACGTACTATGGCTACACCTTC,CASSDPGTTYYGYTF,TRBJ1-2,TRBV25-1,.,.
TGTGCCAGCAGAGCGGGGACTAGCGGGCACAATGAGCAGTTCTTC,CASRAGTSGHNEQFF,TRBJ2-1,TRBV7-6,.,TRBD2
TGTGCCAGCAGTGTGCCCCAGGGGGCGGTGAACACTGAAGCTTTCTTT,CASSVPQGAVNTEAFF,TRBJ1-1,TRBV6-1,.,TRBD1
TGTGCCAGCAGTTATTTCGGACGGGATCAGCCCCAGCATTTT,CASSYFGRDQPQHF,TRBJ1-5,TRBV6-6,.,.
TGTGCCATCAGTGAGGGGACAGGGAGCACTGAAGCTTTCTTT,CAISEGTGSTEAFF,TRBJ1-1,TRBV10-3,.,TRBD1
TGTGCCAGCAGCGCAGGGGTAGGATACCAAGAGACCCAGTACTTC,CASSAGVGYQETQYF,TRBJ2-5,TRBV6-1,.,.
TGCGCCATCCGGATGGACGGAACTACCTACGAGCAGTACTTC,CAIRMDGTTYEQYF,TRBJ2-7,TRBV10-2,.,.
TGTGCCAGCAGCTTAAACGCAATCTACGAGCAGTACTTC,CASSLNAIYEQYF,TRBJ2-7,TRBV13,few,.
TGCGCCAGCAGCTTGAGCGGGGAGCAGTTCTTC,CASSLSGEQFF,TRBJ2-1,TRBV5-1,.,.
TGTGCCAGCAGCTTCCAGGGGGCTGACACTGAAGCTTTCTTT,CASSFQGADTEAFF,TRBJ1-1,TRBV6-6,.,TRBD1
TGTGCCAGCAGCTTTGGACTAGCGGCTTTTTGCAATGAGCAGTTCTTC,CASSFGLAAFCNEQFF,TRBJ2-1,TRBV11-2,.,TRBD2
TGTGCCAGTAGTATAAACGGGAACACTGAAGCTTTCTTT,CASSINGNTEAFF,TRBJ1-1,TRBV19,.,.
TGTGCCAGCAGTGAAGCTCTGGCGGGGGGCACAGATACGCAGTATTTT,CASSEALAGGTDTQYF,TRBJ2-3,TRBV6-1,few,TRBD2
TGTGCCAGCACCCCGGACAGGGGGCTGTATACGCAGTATTTT,CASTPDRGLYTQYF,TRBJ2-3,TRBV28,.,TRBD1
TGCGCCAGCAGCTTATCGGCTATGTCAGATACGCAGTATTTT,CASSLSAMSDTQYF,TRBJ2-3,TRBV5-1,.,.
TGCGCCAGCAGCCAAGAGAGTCAGGGGGGTGGAGATACGCAGTATTTT,CASSQESQGGGDTQYF,TRBJ2-3,TRBV4-1,once,.
TGTGCCATCAGTATAAAAGGACAGTTCTACACCTTC,CAISIKGQFYTF,TRBJ1-2,TRBV10-3,.,.
TGTGCCAGCAGCTTCTCGGGGGGGGAGACCCAGTACTTC,CASSFSGGETQYF,TRBJ2-5,TRBV7-2,few,TRBD2
TGTGCCAGCAGCTTAGCGTTGGGGACCCTGAACACCGGGGAGCTGTTTTTT,CASSLALGTLNTGELFF,TRBJ2-2,TRBV7-9,once,.
TGTGCCAGCAGCCGCGGAACTAGCGGGAGTTACGAGCAGTACTTC,CASSRGTSGSYEQYF,TRBJ2-7,TRBV7-9,once,TRBD2
TGTGCCAGCAGCTTAGGTTTCAGGGGCCAAGAGACCCAGTACTTC,CASSLGFRGQETQYF,TRBJ2-5,TRBV7-2,once,.
TGCGCCAGCCACAAAATTGGCGGTCGCACAGATACGCAGTATTTT,CASHKIGGRTDTQYF,TRBJ2-3,TRBV5-1,.,.
TGTGCCAGTAGTCGATTGGATACACCTACAGATACGCAGTATTTT,CASSRLDTPTDTQYF,TRBJ2-3,TRBV19,once,.
TGTGCCAGCAGCGAGGATGGGGATAACTATGGCTACACCTTC,CASSEDGDNYGYTF,TRBJ1-2,TRBV21-1,.,.
TGTGCCAGCATGAGGAGGAGGGACACCGGGGAGCTGTTTTTT,CASMRRRDTGELFF,TRBJ2-2,TRBV6-1,.,.
TGCGCCAGCAGCTTGGGGACTAGCGGGAGAGGGTACAATGAGCAGTTCTTC,CASSLGTSGRGYNEQFF,TRBJ2-1,TRBV5-1,.,TRBD2
TGTGCCAGCTCACCAGGGCAGGGGGATGAAAAACTGTTTTTT,CASSPGQGDEKLFF,TRBJ1-4,TRBV18,.,TRBD1
TGCGCCAGCACCCCAGAAGAGAACTGGTTCGGAAACACCATATATTTT,CASTPEENWFGNTIYF,TRBJ1-3,TRBV10-2,.,.
TGTGCCATCAGTGGGACTAGCGGTTTTCAAGATACGCAGTATTTT,CAISGTSGFQDTQYF,TRBJ2-3,TRBV10-3,.,TRBD2
TGTGCCATCAGGGGGTCTATGGACAGGGGGGAGACCCAGTACTTC,CAIRGSMDRGETQYF,TRBJ2-5,TRBV10-3,.,TRBD1
TGTGCCTGGAGTGTACCCAGCCTGAGGGGATACGAGCAGTACTTC,CAWSVPSLRGYEQYF,TRBJ2-7,TRBV30,.,.
TGTGCCAGCAGCTTAAGTTGGGGGGCCCGAGGGACAGATACGCAGTATTTT,CASSLSWGARGTDTQYF,TRBJ2-3,TRBV11-3,.,.
TGTGCCAGCTCATCAAGATCTAGCGGGAGTTATAGCACAGATACGCAGTATTTT,CASSSRSSGSYSTDTQYF,TRBJ2-3,TRBV18,.,TRBD2
TGTGCCAGCTCCGAAGTGACTGGGGCCAACGTCCTGACTTTC,CASSEVTGANVLTF,TRBJ2-6,TRBV18,.,.
TGTGCCAGCAGCTCTCGGCGGGGGGTGAATCAGCCCCAGCATTTT,CASSSRRGVNQPQHF,TRBJ1-5,TRBV5-6,.,.
TGCAGCGCTGACGGGCCGGGGACTGAAGCTTTCTTT,CSADGPGTEAFF,TRBJ1-1,TRBV29-1,.,.
TGTGCCAGCAGCCCGTCCGGCCGAGGCCCCAATGAGCAGTTCTTC,CASSPSGRGPNEQFF,TRBJ2-1,TRBV9,.,.
TGTGCCAGCAGCTTATTCGGCCCGGGAGTTGGTAGGCAAGAGACCCAGTACTTC,CASSLFGPGVGRQETQYF,TRBJ2-5,TRBV11-2,.,.